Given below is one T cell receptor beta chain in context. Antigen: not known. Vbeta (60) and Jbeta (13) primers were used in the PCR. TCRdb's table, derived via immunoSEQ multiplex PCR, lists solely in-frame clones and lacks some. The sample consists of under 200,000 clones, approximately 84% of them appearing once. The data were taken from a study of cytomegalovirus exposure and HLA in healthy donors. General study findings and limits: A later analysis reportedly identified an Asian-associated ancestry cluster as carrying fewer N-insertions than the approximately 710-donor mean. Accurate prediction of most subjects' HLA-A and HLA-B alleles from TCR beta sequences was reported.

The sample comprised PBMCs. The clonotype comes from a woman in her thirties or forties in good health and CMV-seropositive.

In DNA, the CDR3 is TGCGCCAGCAGCCAAGAGGCTTTCAGTACTGGGGCCAACGTCCTGACTTTC. Translated, it gives CASSQEAFSTGANVLTF. The chain carries TRBV4-3 and TRBJ2-6; D is undetermined. Trimming left V 0 bases short and J 2 bases short, with 11 bases between. Germline V CDR1 and CDR2: LGHNA, YSLEER. The CDR3 has 17 residues.